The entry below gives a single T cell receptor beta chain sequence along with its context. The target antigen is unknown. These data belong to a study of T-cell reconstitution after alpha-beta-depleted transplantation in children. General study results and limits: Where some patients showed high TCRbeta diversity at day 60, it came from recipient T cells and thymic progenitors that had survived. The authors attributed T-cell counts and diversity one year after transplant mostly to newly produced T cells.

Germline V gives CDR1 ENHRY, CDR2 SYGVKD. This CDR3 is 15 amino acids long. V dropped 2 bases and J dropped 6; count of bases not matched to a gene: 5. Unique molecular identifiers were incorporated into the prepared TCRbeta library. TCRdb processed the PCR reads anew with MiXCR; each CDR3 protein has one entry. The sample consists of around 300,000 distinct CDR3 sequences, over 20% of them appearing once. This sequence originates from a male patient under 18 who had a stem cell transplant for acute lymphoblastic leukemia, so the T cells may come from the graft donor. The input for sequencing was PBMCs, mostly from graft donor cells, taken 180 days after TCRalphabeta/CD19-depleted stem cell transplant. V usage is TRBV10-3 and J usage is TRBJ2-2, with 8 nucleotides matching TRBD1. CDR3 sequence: CAISEPGTGAGELFF. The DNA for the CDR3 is TGTGCCATCAGTGAGCCAGGGACAGGCGCCGGGGAGCTGTTTTTT.